This T cell receptor (beta chain) was sequenced in a study of T cells in Graves' hyperthyroidism and ophthalmopathy. There were TCR beta CDR3 regions amplified from RNA transcripts. First-round RT-PCR with HTBI primers amplified the TCR CDR3 region. TCRdb ran MiXCR on the multiplex PCR reads and lists one entry per CDR3 protein. Here the sample spans 600,000 to 700,000 distinct CDR3 sequences, about 45% being singletons. Germline V lookup: CDR1 SNHLY, CDR2 FYNNEI. CDR3 length equals 18 residues. Trimming removed 0 bases at V and 1 base at J, with 18 bases between. This clonotype originated in an adult man with Graves' disease, either hyperthyroidism or ophthalmopathy (not recorded which). The chain is built from TRBV2 and TRBJ1-2; no firm D call. Sequences were obtained from peripheral blood or thyroid tissue (not recorded which). CDR3 amino acids: CASSEARGSGPLNYGYTF. The CDR3 nucleotides are TGTGCCAGCAGTGAAGCCCGAGGGTCCGGACCTCTTAACTATGGCTACACCTTC.